Listed below are T cell receptor beta chains from one sample, sequenced in a study of OX40 agonist ivuxolimab in advanced cancers. Measured with immunoSEQ multiplex PCR; TCRdb has only the in-frame clones, and not every one. The repertoire holds around 36,000 clones, with roughly 80% as singletons. Sample: CD4+ or CD8+ T cells sorted from blood, taken in a trial of the OX40 agonist ivuxolimab. The source of these receptors is an adult with an advanced solid tumor such as melanoma, head and neck, liver or kidney cancer. CDR3s leave out the opening cysteine and the closing phenylalanine or tryptophan. Clone size appears in some rows only: once, few, many, or a class for an expanded clone.

clone_size v_call cdr3_aa
- TRBV6-5 ASSYIPGELF
- TRBV28 ASSPYTDSVYYNSPLH
- TRBV27 ASSLSTDEQF
- TRBV6-5 ASSYSTDTEAF
- TRBV9 ASSVGGGIKNIQY
- TRBV6-1 ASSEFGGSSYEQY
- TRBV30 AWSIPRGDYLTSTDTQY
few TRBV6-5 ASSDRTGDNSPLH
- TRBV7-9 ASSPGASYEQY
- TRBV9 ASSVEPEFSYNEQF
few TRBV6-5 ATLIRGDTQY
- TRBV9 ASSVVSGGPNTGELF
few TRBV27 ASSFIGTSAQETQY
- TRBV4-3 ASSQEYRLYTEAF